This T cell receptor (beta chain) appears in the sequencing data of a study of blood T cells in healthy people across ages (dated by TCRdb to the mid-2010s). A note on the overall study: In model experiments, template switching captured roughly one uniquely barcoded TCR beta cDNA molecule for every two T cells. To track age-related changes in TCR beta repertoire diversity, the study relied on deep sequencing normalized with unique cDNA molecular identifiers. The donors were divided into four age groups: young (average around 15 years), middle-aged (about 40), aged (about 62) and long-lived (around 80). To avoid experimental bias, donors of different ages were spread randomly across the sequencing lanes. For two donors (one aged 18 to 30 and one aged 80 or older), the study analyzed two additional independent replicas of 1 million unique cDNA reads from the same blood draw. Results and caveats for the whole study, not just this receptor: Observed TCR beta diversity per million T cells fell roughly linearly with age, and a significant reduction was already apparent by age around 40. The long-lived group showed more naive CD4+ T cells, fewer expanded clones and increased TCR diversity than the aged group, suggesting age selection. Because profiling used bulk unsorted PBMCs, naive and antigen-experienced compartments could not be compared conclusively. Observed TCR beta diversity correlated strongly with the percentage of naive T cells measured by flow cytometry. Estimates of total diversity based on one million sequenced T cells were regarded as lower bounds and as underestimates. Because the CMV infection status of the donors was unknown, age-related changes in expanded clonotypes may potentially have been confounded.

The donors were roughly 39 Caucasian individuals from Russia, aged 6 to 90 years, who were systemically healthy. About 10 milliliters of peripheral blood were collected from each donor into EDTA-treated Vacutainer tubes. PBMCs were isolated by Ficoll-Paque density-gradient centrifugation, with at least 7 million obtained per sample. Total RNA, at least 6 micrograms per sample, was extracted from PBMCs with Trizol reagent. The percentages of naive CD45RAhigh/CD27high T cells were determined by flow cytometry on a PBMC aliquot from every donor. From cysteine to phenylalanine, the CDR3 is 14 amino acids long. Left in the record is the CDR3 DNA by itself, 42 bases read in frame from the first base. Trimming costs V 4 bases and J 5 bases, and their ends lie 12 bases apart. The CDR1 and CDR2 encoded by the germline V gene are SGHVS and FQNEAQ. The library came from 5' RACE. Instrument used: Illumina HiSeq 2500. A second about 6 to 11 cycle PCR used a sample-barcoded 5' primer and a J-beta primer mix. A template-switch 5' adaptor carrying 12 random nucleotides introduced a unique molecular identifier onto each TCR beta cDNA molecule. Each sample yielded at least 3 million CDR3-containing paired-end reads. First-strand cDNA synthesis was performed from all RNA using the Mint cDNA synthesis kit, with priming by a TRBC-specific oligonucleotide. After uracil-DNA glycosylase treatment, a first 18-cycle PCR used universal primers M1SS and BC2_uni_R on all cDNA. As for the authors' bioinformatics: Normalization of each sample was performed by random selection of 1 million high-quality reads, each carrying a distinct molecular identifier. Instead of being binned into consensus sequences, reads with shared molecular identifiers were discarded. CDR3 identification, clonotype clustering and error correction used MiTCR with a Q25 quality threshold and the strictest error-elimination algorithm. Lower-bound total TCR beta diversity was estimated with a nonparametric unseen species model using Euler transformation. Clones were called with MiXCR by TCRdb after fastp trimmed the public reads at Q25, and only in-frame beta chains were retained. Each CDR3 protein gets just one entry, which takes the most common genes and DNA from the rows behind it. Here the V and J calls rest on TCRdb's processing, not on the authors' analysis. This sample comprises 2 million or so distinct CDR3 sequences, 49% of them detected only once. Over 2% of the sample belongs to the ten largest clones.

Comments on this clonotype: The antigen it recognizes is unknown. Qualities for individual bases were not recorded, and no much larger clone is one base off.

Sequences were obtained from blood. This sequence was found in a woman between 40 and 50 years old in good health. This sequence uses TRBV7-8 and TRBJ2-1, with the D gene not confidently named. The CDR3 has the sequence CASSSGVGHNEQFF. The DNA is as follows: TGTGCCAGCAGCTCCGGAGTGGGTCACAATGAGCAGTTCTTC.